This T cell receptor beta chain was profiled in a study of blood T cell repertoires in COVID-19. On the study more broadly: Sample material is recorded as cDNA or gDNA derived from T cells, B-cell-depleted T cells, or PBMCs.

The age range of participants was 18 to 89 years, with residence in some 25 US areas. Two consecutive negative NP/OP PCR tests, clearance, or resolved symptoms defined Cohort 3 recovery. TCRdb's copy holds only in-frame clones and misses some; the assay was immunoSEQ multiplex PCR. Of 200,000 to 250,000 clones in the sample, about 89% were seen once. This clone was detected a few times. V was cut by 1 base and J by 9 bases, with 13 bases left in between. From germline, CDR1 is MGHRA and CDR2 YSYEKL. The CDR3 is made up of 14 amino acids. The rearrangement joins TRBV4-1 to TRBJ1-5; perhaps TRBD1 as D (5 bases). Material for sequencing was PBMCs or T cells enriched from blood (not recorded which). This receptor was obtained from a woman between 18 and 30 years old who had recovered from COVID-19. The chain's CDR3 is CASSQGGTLGPQHF. The CDR3 DNA sequence: TGCGCCAGCAGCCAAGGGGGCACCCTGGGGCCCCAGCATTTT.